These T cell receptor beta chains were read from a single sample in a study of T cell responses to AZD1222 COVID-19 vaccine. Repertoires were generated with immunoSEQ multiplex PCR, while TCRdb's copy carries only in-frame clones and drops some. In the table there are 100,000 or so clones, 92% of which are singletons. Here the sequenced sample was peripheral blood, taken on day 0 of AZD1222 vaccination. These receptors came from an adult in good health. Both conserved end residues are part of each CDR3. The D gene is left open where the match is weak. A row's size may be missing; if present it is once, few, many or a size class.

d_call j_call v_call clone_size cdr3_nt cdr3_aa
TRBD2 TRBJ2-3 TRBV7-9 . TGTGCCAGCAGCCCACATAGCGGGGGCAATTTTGATACGCAGTATTTT CASSPHSGGNFDTQYF
. TRBJ2-7 TRBV30 once TGTGCCTGGAGTTCCCCCCCCTACGAGCAGTACTTC CAWSSPPYEQYF
. TRBJ2-5 TRBV2 . TGTGCCGCGAGCCCTAGCGATAAGACCCAGTACTTC CAASPSDKTQYF
. TRBJ2-7 TRBV5-5 . TGTGCCAGCAGCTCGGGAGGGGCAGGGGGCTACGAGCAGTACTTC CASSSGGAGGYEQYF
. TRBJ2-4 TRBV7-2 . TGTGCCAGCAGCGCGCATACCAAAAACATTCAGTACTTC CASSAHTKNIQYF
. TRBJ1-3 TRBV5-1 . TGCGCCAGCAGTGATTCGCGCGCCCAGGGATCCGGAAACACCATATATTTT CASSDSRAQGSGNTIYF
. TRBJ2-1 TRBV7-2 . TGTGCCAGCAGCATACGGGCCGGCGATGAGCAGTTCTTC CASSIRAGDEQFF
. TRBJ2-7 TRBV7-3 . TGTGCCAGCAGCTTAAATGCGGGGAAGGGCTACGAGCAGTACTTC CASSLNAGKGYEQYF
TRBD1 TRBJ1-2 TRBV5-6 . TGTGCCAGCAGCTTAATCGTAGGGACAGGGGGAAGAGCTAACTATGGCTACACCTTC CASSLIVGTGGRANYGYTF
TRBD2 TRBJ2-1 TRBV9 . TGTGCCAGCAGCCTAGAACCGGGACTAGCTCCCCTCAATGAGCAGTTCTTC CASSLEPGLAPLNEQFF
TRBD1 TRBJ1-3 TRBV28 . TGTGCCAGCAGTTTACAGGACAGGGGTGGAAACACCATATATTTT CASSLQDRGGNTIYF
TRBD2 TRBJ2-3 TRBV3-1/TRBV3-2 . TGTGCCAGCAGCCCCGGGACTAGCGGAAATCGTGCTAGCACAGATACGCAGTATTTT CASSPGTSGNRASTDTQYF
. TRBJ1-6 TRBV7-9 . TGTGCCAGCAGCTTTTACGGGAGAAATAATTCACCCCTCCACTTT CASSFYGRNNSPLHF
. TRBJ2-1 TRBV5-1 once TGCGCCAGCAGCTTGGCGGGGGTTGCCTACAATGAGCAGTTCTTC CASSLAGVAYNEQFF
. TRBJ1-2 TRBV30 . TGTGCCTGGAGTTCGGGCGGCTCCTATGGCTACACCTTC CAWSSGGSYGYTF
TRBD1 TRBJ2-5 TRBV7-8 . TGTGCCAGCAGCTCGGACAGGGGGGGTAAGACCCAGTACTTC CASSSDRGGKTQYF
. TRBJ2-3 TRBV2 . TGTGCCAGCAGTGTCGGAGTCCTCACAGATACGCAGTATTTT CASSVGVLTDTQYF
. TRBJ2-5 TRBV9 . TGTGCCAGCAGCGTCTTAGGACGACGAGGTAGTGAGACCCAGTACTTC CASSVLGRRGSETQYF
. TRBJ2-7 TRBV7-3 . TGTGCCAGCAGCCGACGAGCCAGCTACGAGCAGTACTTC CASSRRASYEQYF
TRBD2 TRBJ2-5 TRBV5-1 . TGCGCCAGCAGCTTCCGGGCGGGGGGCCCAGAGACCCAGTACTTC CASSFRAGGPETQYF
. TRBJ2-1 TRBV5-5 . TGTGCCAGCAGCCCCCGCCAGGGTACCTACAATGAGCAGTTCTTC CASSPRQGTYNEQFF
. TRBJ2-7 TRBV11-2 . TGTGCCAGCAGCCCTTCCTACGAGCAGTACTTC CASSPSYEQYF
. TRBJ1-2 TRBV4-2 . TGTGCCAGCAGACCGGGACACAACTATGGCTACACCTTC CASRPGHNYGYTF
. TRBJ1-2 TRBV15 . TGTGCCACCAGCAGAGATCGGATCGGGGCACTCCGTTTC CATSRDRIGALRF
. TRBJ1-3 TRBV9 . TGTGCCAGCAGCGTAGCGACAGCCTCTGGAAACACCATATATTTT CASSVATASGNTIYF
. TRBJ1-3 TRBV18 few TGTGCCAGCTCGGAGGAGACAGGCTCTGGAAACACCATATATTTT CASSEETGSGNTIYF
TRBD2 TRBJ2-3 TRBV6-2/TRBV6-3 . TGTGCCAGCAGTTCGGGGGGGGGCACATGGACAGATACGCAGTATTTT CASSSGGGTWTDTQYF
TRBD1 TRBJ1-2 TRBV6-2/TRBV6-3 . TGTGCCAGCAGTTACTTCGGGACAGTGAATTTAGCTAACTATGGCTACACCTTC CASSYFGTVNLANYGYTF
TRBD2 TRBJ2-5 TRBV12-5 . TGTGCTAGTGGTTCCCCCCAGGCGGGGGGGGAGACCCAGTACTTC CASGSPQAGGETQYF
TRBD2 TRBJ2-2 TRBV18 . TGTGCCAGCTCACCTAGCGGGAGAGGCGCCGAAACCGGGGAGCTGTTTTTT CASSPSGRGAETGELFF
TRBD1 TRBJ1-5 TRBV4-3 . TGCGCCAGCAGCCAAACAGGGGGCCGGCAGCCCCAGCATTTT CASSQTGGRQPQHF
. TRBJ1-1 TRBV3-1/TRBV3-2 . TGTGCCAGCAGCCTCAGGGAAGAGAACACTGAAGCTTTCTTT CASSLREENTEAFF
. TRBJ1-2 TRBV24-1 . TGTGCCACCAGTGAGGGGGGCGGCTATGGCTACACCTTC CATSEGGGYGYTF
. TRBJ1-1 TRBV27 few TGTGCCAGCAGGTCAACGGGGAGCACTGAAGCTTTCTTT CASRSTGSTEAFF
. TRBJ1-2 TRBV4-3 . TGCGCCAGCAGCCCAGATGGACAGTCTTATGGCTACACCTTC CASSPDGQSYGYTF
. TRBJ2-3 TRBV19 . TGTGCCAGTAGTTCCGGACAGACTAGCACAGATACGCAGTATTTT CASSSGQTSTDTQYF
. TRBJ2-7 TRBV30 . TGTGCCTGGAGTATGGGCCATCTGCAATCCCACGAGCAGTACTTC CAWSMGHLQSHEQYF
. TRBJ1-4 TRBV7-3 . TGTGCCAGCAGCTTCACCAGGGAGGCTAATGAAAAACTGTTTTTT CASSFTREANEKLFF
TRBD1 TRBJ2-7 TRBV19 . TGTGCCAGTAGTATAGCGAAAGTTGGACAGGGCCCCTACGAGCAGTACTTC CASSIAKVGQGPYEQYF
. TRBJ1-2 TRBV30 . TGTGCCTGGGTACAACAGGCCGGTCTGGGAGGCTACACCTTC CAWVQQAGLGGYTF
. TRBJ2-3 TRBV27 . TGTGCCAGCAGCTGGTTTCGAGGTACGCAGTATTTT CASSWFRGTQYF
TRBD1 TRBJ2-2 TRBV2 . TGTGCCAGCAGGTCAGGGGGGAACACCGGGGAGCTGTTTTTT CASRSGGNTGELFF
. TRBJ2-5 TRBV7-3 few TGTGCCAGCAGCCGCGACAGTGAAGAGACCCAGTACTTC CASSRDSEETQYF
TRBD2 TRBJ2-1 TRBV19 . TGTGCCAGTGAACTGTCCAGGGGACTAGCGGGTGGGAATGAGCAGTTCTTC CASELSRGLAGGNEQFF
. TRBJ1-5 TRBV15 . TGTGCCACCAGCAGAGATATGGGGGGAAATCAGCCCCAGCATTTT CATSRDMGGNQPQHF
. TRBJ2-3 TRBV24-1 . TGTGCCACCAGTGACCCCCCCCGGGGGGCGAATACGCAGTATTTT CATSDPPRGANTQYF
. TRBJ1-1 TRBV7-2 . TGTGCCAGCAGATACTCCCCAGGGCCCACTGAAGCTTTCTTT CASRYSPGPTEAFF
. TRBJ1-1 TRBV11-3 . TGTGCCAGCAGCTTAGCTGTAGGGGCGAACACTGAAGCTTTCTTT CASSLAVGANTEAFF
TRBD1 TRBJ2-7 TRBV5-6 few TGTGCCAGCAGCTTACCGGGACAGGGGCCCCTATACGAGCAGTACTTC CASSLPGQGPLYEQYF
TRBD1 TRBJ2-2 TRBV2 . TGTGCCAGCCGTGGGGGACAGCAGGCTTCGACCGGGGAGCTGTTTTTT CASRGGQQASTGELFF
TRBD1 TRBJ2-7 TRBV10-3 . TGTGCCATCGGACAGGGTCAGGGCTACGAGCAGTACTTC CAIGQGQGYEQYF
. TRBJ1-3 TRBV11-2 . TGTGCCAGCAGCATGCCACGGGACACTTGGAACACCATATATTTT CASSMPRDTWNTIYF
TRBD1 TRBJ1-1 TRBV25-1 once TGTGCCAGCAGTGAACCCCCAGGGGGGAAAAGCACTGAAGCTTTCTTT CASSEPPGGKSTEAFF
. TRBJ1-1 TRBV3-1/TRBV3-2 . TGTGCCAGCAGCCAAGGTGCGCGAAACACTGAAGCTTTCTTT CASSQGARNTEAFF
. TRBJ1-2 TRBV5-1 . TGCGCCAGCAGCTTGGCCGGGACTACAGGCTACACCTTC CASSLAGTTGYTF
TRBD1 TRBJ1-4 TRBV11-2 . TGTGCCAGCAGCCCAGTGGTCTCAGGGGGAGCTAATGAAAAACTGTTTTTT CASSPVVSGGANEKLFF
TRBD1 TRBJ2-2 TRBV7-3 . TGTGCCAGCAGCCGGGGACAGGTCGGCACCGGGGAGCTGTTTTTT CASSRGQVGTGELFF
TRBD1 TRBJ1-1 TRBV7-2 . TGTGCCAGCAGCATGGGGGACAGGAGGAACACTGAAGCTTTCTTT CASSMGDRRNTEAFF
. TRBJ2-1 TRBV27 . TGTGCCAGCCTAGGGAGGGGGGCCGCCCTCGGGCAGTTCTTC CASLGRGAALGQFF